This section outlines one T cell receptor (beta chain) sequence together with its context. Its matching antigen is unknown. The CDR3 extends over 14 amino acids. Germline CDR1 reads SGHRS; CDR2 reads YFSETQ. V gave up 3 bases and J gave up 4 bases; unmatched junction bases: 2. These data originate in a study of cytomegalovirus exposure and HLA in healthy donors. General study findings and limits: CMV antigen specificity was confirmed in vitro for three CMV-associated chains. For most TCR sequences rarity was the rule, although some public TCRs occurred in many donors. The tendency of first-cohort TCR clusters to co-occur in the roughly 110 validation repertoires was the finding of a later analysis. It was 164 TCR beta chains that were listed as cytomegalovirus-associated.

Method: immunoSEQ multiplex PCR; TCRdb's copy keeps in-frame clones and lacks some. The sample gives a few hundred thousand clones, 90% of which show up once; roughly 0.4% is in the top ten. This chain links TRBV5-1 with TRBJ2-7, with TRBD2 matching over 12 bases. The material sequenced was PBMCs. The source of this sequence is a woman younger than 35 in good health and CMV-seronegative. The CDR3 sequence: CASSSSGGAYEQYF. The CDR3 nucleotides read TGCGCCAGCAGCTCTAGCGGGGGGGCTTACGAGCAGTACTTC.